This TCR beta chain was captured in a study of blood T cell repertoires in COVID-19. Study-level background: Donors in the United States, Italy and Spain gave samples during acute or convalescent COVID-19.

Germline V gene lookup returns CDR1 MDHEN and CDR2 SYDVKM. Trimming at V came to 4 bases and at J to 6 bases, leaving 7 bases not matched to a gene. This CDR3 is 15 amino acids long. Authors' data handling: Amplification from reference gene primers served as the basis for estimated nucleated cell counts. Assay: immunoSEQ multiplex PCR; the TCRdb copy retains only in-frame clones and omits some. That table supplies the V and J calls and clone size; D and trimming were determined from the DNA. The data hold 200,000 or so clones, with approximately 81% observed a single time. The sequenced sample was peripheral blood. The chain employs TRBV28 and TRBJ2-5, with TRBD2 matching over 11 bases. This clonotype was obtained from a woman at least 80 years old with COVID-19, enrolled during active disease. CDR3 in DNA: TGTGCCAGCAGTTCTCCGACTAGCGGGGTGCAGACCCAGTACTTC. The encoded protein is CASSSPTSGVQTQYF.